A single T cell receptor beta chain is shown here with its context. This clone's antigen is unknown. No quality values exist for individual bases; no much larger clone is one base distant. The immunoSEQ hsTCRB v3.0 assay was used at survey level resolution to sequence the TRB variable region. The target sequencing depth for TRB was about 40,000-55,000 T-cell genomes per sample. TRB libraries were pooled and sequenced on an Illumina MiSeq using a v3 150-cycle kit. In the paper's pipeline: Repertoire analysis was run in R within a reproducible Nextflow workflow that covered QC, data transformation and analysis. LymphoSeq2, an R package for AIRR-Seq data exploration, was used to implement custom analyses. After excluding a few samples that yielded fewer than 5000 total TRB sequences, 188 HIV repertoires remained for analysis. Among the 170 to 200 HIV repertoires that were kept, roughly 59 were collected before ART initiation and about 130 were collected after ART initiation. Each repertoire was downsampled to 5000 TRB nucleotide sequences, and summary statistics were averaged across 100 downsampling iterations. The analysis kept only TRB sequences whose CDR3 regions were at least seven amino acids long. A Shannon entropy-derived clonality score and the Gini coefficient were used to measure diversity. Repertoire networks linked the top 5000 CDR3 amino acid sequences whenever two sequences differed by an edit distance of one. For TRB CDR3 amino acid sequences, antigen specificity groups and MHC restriction were predicted with GLIPH2. To flag known CMV, EBV, HIV or tissue antigen associations, CDR3 amino acid sequences were matched against VDJdb and McPAS-TCR. Pre-ART, post-ART and control groups were compared with Wilcoxon signed-rank tests and Holm-Bonferroni correction. The immuneACCESS repertoire file appears here via TCRdb, limited to in-frame rearrangements. These files lack a portion of the clones; in checked studies, under half of the deficit traces to unresolved V genes, and the cause of the others is not known. V, J and clone size were drawn from that table, and D and trimming were deduced from the DNA. Across this sample there are around 27,000 clones, with 70% to 90% seen only once. The ten most abundant clones make up under 6% of the sample.

This sample is drawn from a study of long-term antiretroviral therapy in people with HIV (dated by TCRdb to about 2022). About the full investigation: Collection of the earliest samples took place about a decade ahead of the 2015 WHO recommendation for immediate ART, at a time when ART was typically delayed until CD4 counts fell. The cohort contributed about 200 cryopreserved PBMC samples from a few dozen adults with confirmed HIV infection, collected serially over a mean of approximately six years (range 1-12). About 35% of the 30 participants with HIV were female. No cross-contamination during QIAcube processing turned up in test extractions that ran a monoclonal T-cell line alongside approximately 35 polyclonal samples. Whether ART initiation and durable HIV suppression were associated with changes in peripheral blood TRB repertoire composition and diversity was tested in a retrospective serial study. General conclusions and limits of the study: Limited PBMC availability meant only the TCR beta chain was sequenced, without alpha chain pairing. A significant increase in TRB diversity was found to be associated with ART initiation, although TRB diversity was observed to remain significantly below that of transplant donor controls even after long-term ART. No data were available on ART adherence, viral resistance or therapy changes, limiting inferences about post-ART repertoire changes. Narrower CDR3 length ranges were observed in HIV repertoires than in controls, and an antigen-experienced repertoire with only a slight naive shift after ART was suggested by the network structure. The samples were dated from about 2004 to 2018, and the ART regimens that were used may be less effective than current ART regimens. Because pre-ART samples had limited cell numbers, profiling was done on unsorted PBMC rather than on sorted CD4+ and CD8+ T cells. Expanded TRB clones identified before ART initiation dominated the repertoire across all time points, though the dominance fluctuated and decreased in many PLHIV after ART.

Inclusion was restricted to participants for whom at least one PBMC sample before ART initiation and at least two post-ART samples were available. All participants with HIV were treated in the United States of America. Before DNA extraction, cryopreserved samples of roughly 0.9-11 million PBMC were thawed and then washed. At the time of the earliest PBMC sample, participants with HIV were aged between about 20 and 54 years. PBMC samples from each participant spanned 1-4 timepoints before ART initiation and 2-8 timepoints after ART initiation, with a median of 7 samples. Serial HIV viral load, CD4+ T-cell count, ART history and demographic data were obtained for every participant. Genomic DNA was extracted from unsorted PBMC with a Qiagen kit on a QIAcube, processed in batches of 12 samples. V and J are truncated by 0 bases and 6 bases respectively, leaving an intervening sequence of 14 bases. CDR1 and CDR2 are drawn from the germline V gene: LGHNA, YNFKEQ. Taken from cysteine to phenylalanine, the CDR3 has 15 residues. Only CDR3 DNA remains: 45 bases, in frame from the first base.

This specimen was unsorted PBMCs, taken roughly 4.5 years after starting antiretroviral therapy. The chain employs TRBV4-2 and TRBJ1-1, with no confidently assigned D gene. The sequence was collected from a man younger than 40 with HIV. CDR3 protein: CASSQDRTQAAEAFF. The nucleotide sequence is TGTGCCAGCAGCCAAGACAGGACCCAAGCGGCTGAAGCTTTCTTT.